This TCR beta chain was found in a study of T cells in Graves' hyperthyroidism and ophthalmopathy. The TCR beta CDR3 regions underwent amplification using RNA transcripts as the source. First-round RT-PCR of the TCR CDR3 relied on the HTBI primer set. TCRdb reanalysed the multiplex PCR reads using MiXCR and keeps one entry per CDR3 protein. Of hundreds of thousands of distinct CDR3 sequences listed, around 15% are singletons. CDR1 is SGDLS, CDR2 YYNGEE, per germline. Trimming cost V 4 bases and J 8 bases, with 12 bases left between them. This CDR3 is 12 amino acids long. Pregnant or lactating patients were excluded, as were those with uncontrolled infection or other autoimmune disease.

The sequence derives from a woman between 18 and 30 years old with Graves' hyperthyroidism. This rearrangement joins TRBV9 to TRBJ1-1; D is ambiguous. The sample taken for sequencing was blood. This chain's CDR3 is CASSSHGREAFF. CDR3 DNA: TGTGCCAGCAGCTCCCACGGTAGGGAAGCTTTCTTT.